This T cell receptor beta chain stems from a study of cytomegalovirus exposure and HLA in healthy donors. PCR was performed using 60 Vbeta and 13 Jbeta primers. Measured with immunoSEQ multiplex PCR; TCRdb has only the in-frame clones, and not every one. There are 100,000 or so clones in the sample; about 13% occur only once, and roughly 16% lies in the top ten. This CDR3 comprises 13 residues. From germline, CDR1 is MRHNA and CDR2 SNTAGT. V shed 8 bases and J shed 3 bases, with 14 bases lying between them. The table lists this clone with a few counts. Sequenced sample: PBMCs. The sequence was obtained from a man in his forties in good health and CMV-seropositive. The chain employs TRBV6-4 and TRBJ2-7; D call uncertain. DNA for the CDR3: TGTGCCAGCCTAACTCCCCTTAACTACGAGCAGTACTTC. Protein product: CASLTPLNYEQYF.